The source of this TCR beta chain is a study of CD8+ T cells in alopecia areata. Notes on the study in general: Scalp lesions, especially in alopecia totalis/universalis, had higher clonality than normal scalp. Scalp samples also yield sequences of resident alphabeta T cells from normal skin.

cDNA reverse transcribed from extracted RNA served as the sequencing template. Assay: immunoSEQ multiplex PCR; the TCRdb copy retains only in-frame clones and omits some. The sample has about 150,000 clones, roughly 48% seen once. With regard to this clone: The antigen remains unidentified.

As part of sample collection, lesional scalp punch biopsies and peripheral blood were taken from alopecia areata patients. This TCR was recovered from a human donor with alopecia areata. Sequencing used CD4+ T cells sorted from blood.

The CDR3 sequence is CASTPEGQALFF. CDR3 DNA sequence: TGTGCCTCAACTCCGGAGGGACAAGCCCTGTTCTTC. This rearrangement joins TRBV30 to TRBJ2-1; TRBD1 or TRBD2 may be the D gene (6 bases each). The V gene lost 7 bases and the J gene lost 15 bases, with 22 bases spanning the gap. Germline CDR1 and CDR2: GTSNPN and SVGIG (reference sequence). The CDR3 runs 12 residues.